The sequence of this TCR beta chain was determined in a study of cytomegalovirus exposure and HLA in healthy donors. Trimming cost V 1 base and J 1 base, with 14 bases left between them. Looked up from germline, CDR1 is SGHVS and CDR2 is FQNEAQ. The CDR3 runs to 16 residues. A multiplex PCR was run with 60 Vbeta primers and 13 Jbeta primers. Assay: immunoSEQ multiplex PCR; the TCRdb copy retains only in-frame clones and omits some. Here the sample spans about 140,000 clones, approximately 80% being singletons. This TCR derives from a woman aged 45-59 years in good health and CMV-seropositive. The chain couples TRBV7-8 to TRBJ2-7, with a tentative D call TRBD2 (6 bases). The source material was PBMCs. The CDR3 sequence: CASSLGAGTFSYEQYF. The CDR3 region has the DNA TGTGCCAGCAGCTTAGGCGCCGGGACTTTTTCCTACGAGCAGTACTTC.